One T cell receptor beta chain is described in this entry. After removal of 6 bases from V and 2 bases from J, the junction contained 5 bases not matched to a gene. This CDR3 spans 15 amino acids. Germline V gene data show CDR1 as MNHEY and CDR2 as SMNVEV (reference sequence). This entry belongs to a study of control samples from healthy donors and cancer patients. Assay used: immunoSEQ multiplex PCR; TCRdb lists only in-frame clones, some missing. The sample gives 25,000 to 35,000 clones, roughly 89% of which show up once; approximately 12% is in the top ten. The specimen sequenced was PBMCs. The V call is TRBV27, the J call TRBJ1-3, with 9 bases matching TRBD1. This sequence originates from a man aged 45-65 years with lung cancer. The CDR3 sequence: CASSRDRAAGNTIYF. The CDR3 DNA reads TGTGCCAGCAGCCGGGACAGGGCGGCTGGAAACACCATATATTTT.